These 23 T cell receptor beta chains originate from one sample sequenced in a study of cytomegalovirus exposure and HLA in healthy donors. The PCR employed 60 Vbeta primers together with 13 Jbeta primers. Profiling relied on immunoSEQ multiplex PCR, and the TCRdb table lists in-frame clones only, not all of them. The table includes tens of thousands of clones, over 70% detected once. The sample was PBMCs. These receptors all stem from a man aged 55 to 70 in good health and CMV-seropositive.

V gene TRBV19 combines with J gene TRBJ2-3; weak D call: TRBD2 (5 bases). V was shortened by 6 bases and J by 6 bases, with 10 bases between the two germline ends. The CDR3 is 12 residues long. CDR1 and CDR2 from the germline V gene are LNHDA and SQIVND (reference sequence). CDR3 in amino acids: CASSEGFDTQYF. CDR3 nucleotide sequence: TGTGCCAGTAGCGAGGGTTTCGATACGCAGTATTTT.

V usage is TRBV6-1 and J usage is TRBJ2-1; 11 nucleotides align to TRBD2. J lost 5 bases, V lost 6 bases, and 6 bases had no gene match. The CDR3 consists of 15 residues. Germline V gives CDR1 MNHNS, CDR2 SASEGT. The CDR3 region is CASSTTSGRNNEQFF. The CDR3 DNA sequence: TGTGCCAGCAGCACCACTAGCGGGAGAAACAATGAGCAGTTCTTC.

This clone was observed once. The V and J genes are TRBV7-6 and TRBJ2-1, with 9 bases lining up with TRBD2. Germline V CDR1 and CDR2: SGHVS, FNYEAQ. The CDR3 is 13 amino acids. V was clipped by 1 base and J by 13 bases; unmatched bases: 5. CDR3 sequence reads: CASSLGAGTSQFF. In DNA form, the CDR3 reads TGTGCCAGCAGCTTAGGGGCGGGGACTAGCCAGTTCTTC.

This sequence joins TRBV6-5 and TRBJ2-1; perhaps TRBD2 as D (6 bases). Germline CDR1 reads MNHEY; CDR2 reads SVGAGI. The length of the CDR3 is 16 residues. V lost 0 bases and J 5 bases, leaving 14 bases between the germline ends. The CDR3 DNA reads TGTGCCAGCAGTTACTCCTCGCGGGGAACCAACAATGAGCAGTTCTTC. This encodes CASSYSSRGTNNEQFF.

The chain is built from TRBV27 and TRBJ2-7, with a possible D match to TRBD1 (6 bases). The CDR3 contains 15 residues. CDR1 MNHEY and CDR2 SMNVEV come from the germline V gene (reference sequence). The V and J ends lost 5 bases and 3 bases respectively, with 17 bases between them. In DNA, the CDR3 is TGTGCCAGCAGTGCTTCCAGGGGAGCCTACTACGAGCAGTACTTC. Protein product: CASSASRGAYYEQYF.

The chain employs TRBV2 and TRBJ1-1; perhaps TRBD1 as D (6 bases). This CDR3 has 13 residues. CDR1 SNHLY and CDR2 FYNNEI come from the germline V gene. Trimming left V 6 bases short and J 7 bases short, with 15 bases between. CDR3 protein: CASREQGGDEAFF. The CDR3 bases are TGTGCCAGCAGGGAACAGGGCGGGGATGAAGCTTTCTTT.

This clone was recorded only once. The chain links TRBV25-1 to TRBJ2-7; possible D gene TRBD1, 5 bases. Germline V gives CDR1 MGHDK, CDR2 SYGVNS. The CDR3 has 11 amino acids. V gave up 4 bases and J gave up 4 bases, with 5 bases separating them. CDR3 sequence reads: CASSGTYEQYF. CDR3 nucleotides: TGTGCCAGCAGTGGGACATACGAGCAGTACTTC.

The rearrangement joins TRBV19 to TRBJ2-2; D not certain. With 10 bases removed from V and 4 bases from J, the gap between germline ends came to 10 bases. The germline V gene has CDR1 LNHDA and CDR2 SQIVND (reference sequence). The length of the CDR3 is 12 residues. The CDR3 spells CATTLRTGELFF. In nucleotides, the CDR3 is TGTGCCACTACTCTACGCACCGGGGAGCTGTTTTTT.

Concerning this clone itself: Distinct nucleotide sequences in the sample also encode this CDR3. The chain uses TRBV4-1 and TRBJ2-1; D is unclear. CDR3 size: 15 residues. Germline assignment: CDR1 MGHRA and CDR2 YSYEKL. Trimming took 4 bases from V and 8 from J, leaving 18 bases between them. The DNA of the CDR3 is TGCGCCAGCAGCCTTGAACGCGCCACGGTAGATGAGCAGTTCTTC. As protein: CASSLERATVDEQFF.

The chain combines TRBV6-5 with TRBJ1-3; no clear D. Germline V gene data show CDR1 as MNHEY and CDR2 as SVGAGI. V was cut by 4 bases and J by 0 bases, with 7 bases left in between. There are 14 residues in the CDR3. The CDR3 DNA reads as TGTGCCAGCAGTTCGGGGTTCTCTGGAAACACCATATATTTT. This translates into CASSSGFSGNTIYF.

The CDR3 bases are TGCGCCAGCAGCGACGGACAGGGTACTGGCTACACCTTC. Its protein product is CASSDGQGTGYTF. The chain joins TRBV5-1 to TRBJ1-2; TRBD1 matches 8 bases. CDR1 SGHRS and CDR2 YFSETQ come from the germline V gene. With V trimmed by 4 bases and J by 7 bases, 6 bases remained unmatched. This CDR3 is 13 amino acids long.

The chain couples TRBV6-5 to TRBJ2-3; a possible D gene is TRBD1 (5 bases). The V gene's germline CDR1 is MNHEY and CDR2 SVGAGI. CDR3 size: 16 residues. The ends were cut back, 2 bases at V and 1 base at J, with 13 bases in the middle. CDR3 sequence (DNA): TGTGCCAGCAGTTACGCCAAAACAGGAGGCACAGATACGCAGTATTTT. Its protein product is CASSYAKTGGTDTQYF.

This clone came up once. The genes are TRBV9 and TRBJ1-3, with a weak D call TRBD1 (6 bases). The CDR3 loop spans 15 amino acids. V dropped 4 bases and J dropped 3 bases, with 14 bases sitting between them. The germline V gene encodes CDR1 SGDLS and CDR2 YYNGEE. In DNA form, the CDR3 reads TGTGCCAGCAGCCCCCAGAACAGGGTTGGAAACACCATATATTTT. Its translation is CASSPQNRVGNTIYF.

This clone was recorded a few times. The chain links TRBV10-3 to TRBJ1-2; D might be TRBD1 (6 bases). Deletions cut 7 bases from V and 8 bases from J, with 17 bases between. The CDR3 totals 13 residues. CDR1 is ENHRY and CDR2 is SYGVKD in the germline V gene. CDR3 sequence (DNA): TGTGCCATCACCGACCTCCCGGGGGGCGGCTACACCTTC. Its protein is CAITDLPGGGYTF.

The J gene is TRBJ1-3, the V gene TRBV5-6, with D uncertain. The CDR3 is made up of 15 amino acids. Germline loops: CDR1 SGHDT, CDR2 YYEEEE. Deletions cut 1 base from V and 2 bases from J, with 10 bases between. The CDR3 bases are TGTGCCAGCAGCTTGTTCGCCGGGGCTGGAAACACCATATATTTT. This sequence encodes CASSLFAGAGNTIYF.

J is TRBJ2-5 and V is TRBV5-1; 12 bases map to TRBD2. CDR1 and CDR2 from the germline V gene are SGHRS and YFSETQ. CDR3 length: 20 amino acids. Losses at the gene ends were 0 bases for V and 3 bases for J; bases not matched to a gene: 15. The CDR3 spells CASSLGTSGVMRSHKETQYF. CDR3 in DNA: TGCGCCAGCAGCTTGGGGACTAGCGGGGTTATGCGTTCTCACAAAGAGACCCAGTACTTC.

The J gene is TRBJ2-5, the V gene TRBV6-1; D is uncertain. CDR1 and CDR2 from the germline V gene are MNHNS and SASEGT. The CDR3 totals 12 residues. Trimming stripped 7 bases from V and 5 bases from J, with 11 bases between. The CDR3 nucleotides read TGTGCCAGCATGTCGCTACGCGAGACCCAGTACTTC. Its protein is CASMSLRETQYF.

The chain links TRBV4-1 to TRBJ2-5; D perhaps matches TRBD1 (5 bases). The tail of the sequence fits TRBJ2-7 better, so the J call may be wrong. The CDR3 length is 16 residues. In germline, CDR1 is MGHRA, CDR2 YSYEKL. This CDR3 reads CASSQDTRQGNYEQYF. The CDR3 DNA reads as TGCGCCAGCAGCCAAGATACTCGGCAGGGAAACTACGAGCAGTACTTC.

V and J are TRBV6-6 and TRBJ2-7; TRBD1 matches at 7 bases. Trimming removed 2 bases from V and 5 bases from J; junction bases left unmatched: 6. CDR3 size: 14 residues. Germline V gives CDR1 MNHNY, CDR2 SVGAGI (reference sequence). The DNA of the CDR3 is TGTGCCAGCAGTTACGGGACAGCGACCCACGAGCAGTACTTC. Encoded protein: CASSYGTATHEQYF.

The CDR3 here is CASSPIGTGGSEKLFF. The DNA for the CDR3 is TGTGCCAGCAGTCCGATCGGGACAGGGGGTTCTGAAAAACTGTTTTTT. V gene TRBV27 combines with J gene TRBJ1-4; 11 positions agree with TRBD1. Germline values: CDR1 MNHEY, CDR2 SMNVEV (reference sequence). CDR3 length equals 16 residues. The V and J ends lost 5 bases and 7 bases, in that order; junction bases with no gene match: 9.

V and J are TRBV9 and TRBJ2-3; TRBD2 agrees at 14 bases. V dropped 3 bases and J dropped 5; count of bases not matched to a gene: 8. Germline-derived CDR1 and CDR2 are SGDLS and YYNGEE. The CDR3 extends over 17 amino acids. CDR3 region: CASSATSGGAEGDTQYF. The CDR3 coding sequence is TGTGCCAGCAGCGCGACTAGCGGGGGGGCCGAGGGAGATACGCAGTATTTT.

CDR3 sequence (DNA): TGTGCCAGCGAACGAATCAGGGGGCGTACGCAGTATTTT. This encodes CASERIRGRTQYF. The gene calls are TRBV6-5 and TRBJ2-3, with 8 bases fitting TRBD1. Germline assignment: CDR1 MNHEY and CDR2 SVGAGI. Trimming at V came to 8 bases and at J to 8 bases, leaving 9 bases not matched to a gene. This CDR3 is built from 13 residues.

The rearrangement uses TRBV19 and TRBJ2-7; D might be TRBD1 (5 bases). V gave up 1 base and J gave up 3 bases, with 13 bases separating them. Looked up from germline, CDR1 is LNHDA and CDR2 is SQIVND (reference sequence). CDR3 size: 15 residues. CDR3 region: CASSIAQGLVYEQYF. CDR3 coding DNA: TGTGCCAGTAGTATAGCTCAGGGTTTGGTCTACGAGCAGTACTTC. Based on the CDR3 plus reference TRBV19 and TRBJ2-7, the full variable domain is DGGITQSPKYLFRKEGQNVTLSCEQNLNHDAMYWYRQDPGQGLRLIYYSQIVNDFQKGDIAEGYSVSREKKESFPLTVTSAQKNPTAFYLCASSIAQGLVYEQYFGPGTRLTVT.